These 10 T cell receptor beta chains were sequenced from one sample in a study of shared clonotypes between healthy human individuals. TCRdb's copy holds only in-frame clones and misses some; the assay was immunoSEQ multiplex PCR. Of some 300,000 clones in the sample, more than 60% were seen once. Sequencing input: memory CD4+ T cells sorted from blood. Documented subset: CD45RA-negative fraction. These receptors were taken from a man between 25 and 39 years old in good health.

This clone came up a few times. This chain joins TRBV5-1 and TRBJ2-5, with D possibly matching TRBD1 (5 bases). Between the trimmed V and J ends, which lost 6 bases and 5 bases, there was a span of 14 bases. The CDR3 sequence is 13 residues long. The germline V gene encodes CDR1 SGHRS and CDR2 YFSETQ. The CDR3 here is CASTIGVRETQYF. In nucleotides, the CDR3 is TGCGCCAGCACTATAGGGGTGCGCGAGACCCAGTACTTC.

The V call is TRBV5-1, the J call TRBJ2-7, with TRBD1 as a possible D gene (5 bases). Germline values: CDR1 SGHRS, CDR2 YFSETQ. This CDR3 spans 15 amino acids. V was shortened by 0 bases and J by 3 bases, with 13 bases between the two germline ends. The DNA of the CDR3 is TGCGCCAGCAGCTTGGCCCCAGGGTATGACTACGAGCAGTACTTC. It yields the protein CASSLAPGYDYEQYF.

This chain links TRBV28 with TRBJ2-5; 7 bases are a match to TRBD1. The DNA end is more similar to TRBJ2-7, so the J call may be wrong. In germline, CDR1 is MDHEN, CDR2 SYDVKM. The CDR3 totals 12 residues. The CDR3 DNA reads TGTGCCAGCAGTTCAGGGGGATACGAGCAGTACTTC. It encodes CASSSGGYEQYF.

The genes are TRBV18 and TRBJ2-5; 7 bases agree with TRBD2. The CDR3 totals 15 residues. CDR1 is KGHSH, CDR2 LQKENI, per germline. J gave up 4 bases and V 3 bases, and 8 bases lay outside the gene matches. The CDR3 bases are TGTGCCAGCTCACCTAACCGAGCGGGGACAGAGACCCAGTACTTC. It encodes CASSPNRAGTETQYF.

In its sample, this clone was seen a few times. V usage is TRBV19 and J usage is TRBJ2-7; D gene uncertain. The V end was cut by 5 bases, the J end by 2 bases, with 13 bases between. The length of the CDR3 is 14 residues. Germline loops: CDR1 LNHDA, CDR2 SQIVND (reference sequence). The CDR3 bases are TGTGCCAGTAGTTTTAGACATTCCCCCTACGAGCAGTACTTC. Translating gives CASSFRHSPYEQYF.

The chain carries TRBV10-3 and TRBJ1-1; TRBD1 matches 10 bases. The CDR3 is 13 amino acids. CDR1 is ENHRY and CDR2 is SYGVKD in the germline V gene. The trim removed 6 bases at V and 5 bases at J, leaving 3 bases unmatched. CDR3 region: CAIRGQGGTEAFF. CDR3 nucleotide sequence: TGTGCCATCAGAGGACAGGGGGGGACTGAAGCTTTCTTT.

The sample holds one count of this clone. This chain connects TRBV6-5 to TRBJ2-7; TRBD2 might be the D (6 bases). Per the germline V gene, CDR1 is MNHEY and CDR2 is SVGAGI. V lost 5 bases, J lost 0 bases, and 11 bases lay in between. This CDR3 region has 14 residues. CDR3 in DNA: TGTGCCAGCAGTCGGGGGTCCATCTCCTACGAGCAGTACTTC. Its translation is CASSRGSISYEQYF.

This sequence joins TRBV18 and TRBJ2-3; D remains ambiguous. CDR3 length: 12 residues. Trimming shortened V by 3 bases and J by 6 bases, and 7 bases separated the two germline ends. CDR1 and CDR2 (germline): KGHSH, LQKENI. CDR3 residues: CASSPFSDTQYF. The CDR3, as DNA: TGTGCCAGCTCACCCTTCTCGGATACGCAGTATTTT.

This clone was counted once. The gene calls are TRBV5-5 and TRBJ2-3; D possibly corresponds to TRBD1 (5 bases). Germline CDR1 is SGHKS and CDR2 is YYEKEE (reference sequence). V lost 2 bases and J lost 4, with 17 bases in between. The CDR3 covers 16 residues. CDR3 region: CASSLRTLSTADTQYF. The CDR3 DNA is TGTGCCAGCAGCTTAAGGACATTAAGCACGGCAGATACGCAGTATTTT.

The CDR3 DNA reads as TGTGCCAGCGACGGGACAGTAGGAAACACCATATATTTT. Translating gives CASDGTVGNTIYF. V gene TRBV19 combines with J gene TRBJ1-3; 7 positions match TRBD1. The CDR3 sequence is 13 residues long. The V and J ends lost 9 bases and 4 bases, in that order; junction bases with no gene match: 6. Germline V lookup: CDR1 LNHDA, CDR2 SQIVND (reference sequence).